This T cell receptor (beta chain) was profiled in a study of shared clonotypes between healthy human individuals (dated by TCRdb to between 2020 and 2021). In terms of the full investigation: A couple of women and a few men aged 18 to 49 years were included in the cohort. For each donor, CD4 naive and CD4 memory were each given three plates, CD8 naive was given two plates, and CD8 memory was given one plate. To estimate repertoire size and how much clonotype sharing occurs between individuals, the study deeply sequenced the blood TCR repertoires of about 5 healthy adults. To increase sequencing depth and limit assay-specific biases, different laboratories used diverse techniques to prepare libraries and sequence TCR repertoires. Each donor's leukapheresis produced roughly between about 0.85 and 10 billion PBMCs.

The study at large found these results: Pairwise subsampling indicated that sequencing depth was expected to affect the degree of clonotype sharing among donors. Clonotypes shared by all four sorted-subset donors showed higher generation probabilities than non-shared clonotypes. Sampling was limited to blood, and TCR repertoires in tissue likely differ from TCR repertoires in blood. Incomplete sequencing was indicated by rarefaction of sorted-subset datasets, despite the large sequencing depth. When a few donors were compared, the shared fraction of clonotypes was about 5% for naive CD4, about 4% for naive CD8, 2% to 2.5% for memory CD4, and approximately 0.4% for memory CD8. Naive subsets generally had larger estimated clonotype richness than memory subsets did. The genetic and exposure-history diversity represented was limited by the small number of donors.

CDR1 and CDR2 were assigned from the germline V gene as MGHRA and YSYEKL. V lost 5 bases and J lost 7 bases, and the count of bases not matched to a germline gene is 9. There are 14 amino acids in the CDR3, from cysteine to phenylalanine inclusive. CDR3 DNA is the only sequence kept; it has 42 bases, read in frame from the first base. Using the deep immunoSEQ assay, multiplex PCR amplified TCR CDR3 regions from genomic DNA. Extracted genomic DNA from each cell subset was spread evenly across all wells of several immunoSEQ 96-well plates, with each plate serving as a replicate. For sorted subsets, about 0.2 ug genomic DNA, equal to about 30,000 T cell genomes, was loaded into each replicate PCR. Purified libraries were quantified with a Qubit 3.0 fluorometer, sized on a Bioanalyzer 2100, and re-quantified with the KAPA Library Quantification kit. Every immunoSEQ 96-well plate was sequenced on a separate single-read 150-cycle Illumina NextSeq 550 flow cell. From the authors' description of their analysis: Because only junctional sequences without quality scores were contained in the immunoSEQ output, filtering matching that applied to full-length reads could not be performed. To assign V/J genes and CDR3, sequences were annotated against IMGT germline references using PyIR, a Python wrapper for IgBLAST v1.9. Reads with weak V/J assignments (E-value above 1e-6), missing CDR3, stop codons, out-of-frame junctions, or ambiguous translated residues were removed. V3J clonotypes were defined as sequences sharing an identical inferred V gene, J gene, and CDR3 amino acid sequence. Percentage overlap between repertoires was calculated by dividing the number of shared unique clonotypes by the size of the smaller repertoire. Repertoire richness was assessed with RTK rarefaction, the Chao1 estimator, and Recon v2.1 estimates of unobserved clonotypes. Generation probabilities were computed with OLGA for all TCRbeta clonotypes obtained by the gDNA method from several donors. Entries here come from immuneACCESS through TCRdb and include only in-frame sequences with V and J called. Some clones fail to appear in such tables; in the studies checked, an unresolved V gene covers under half of the shortfall, and the cause of the remainder is unknown. V and J calls and clone size are as listed in that table; D and trimming were resolved from the DNA. The sample table holds fewer than 3 million clones, of which under 95% were seen once. The top ten clonotypes cover approximately 0.4% of the sample.

As to this clone: Its target antigen remains unknown. Base qualities were left out, and no much larger clone turns up one base away.

The donors were healthy, HIV-negative adults who had no recently reported acute infections or vaccinations. Every donor was a Caucasian adult living in Nashville, Tennessee, USA. CD4+ T cells were enriched by magnetic negative selection; naive cells were then positively selected on CD45RA, and the negative fraction formed the memory subset. Blood was obtained by leukapheresis, after which PBMCs were separated by Ficoll-Histopaque density gradient centrifugation and cryopreserved in liquid nitrogen vapor phase. Analytical flow cytometry was used to check the purity and quantity of every magnetically sorted T cell population. Genomic DNA was isolated from every sorted fraction and measured by UV absorbance on a Nanodrop 2000c.

This TCR was sampled from a man in his late teens or twenties in good health. Some clones in this sample may be carry-over from other donors' samples. The chain was built from TRBV4-1 and TRBJ2-5; 8 bases in the junction line up with TRBD2. The sample taken for sequencing was naive CD4+ T cells from PBMCs. The sample's cell subset or site label, decoded: CD45RA+ positively selected. CDR3 reads: CASSYPGRGATQYF. The sequenced DNA: TGCGCCAGCAGCTACCCGGGGCGGGGGGCGACCCAGTACTTC.